This entry is about one T cell receptor (beta chain). The data are from a study of cytotoxic CD8 clonotypes in ibrutinib-treated CLL. Study details: The patients, about a dozen relapsed/refractory and approximately 14 treatment-naive, included 17 who were IGHV unmutated.

Depth targeted 1 in 200,000 to 1 in 1 million T cells, averaging around 9.5x coverage per clonotype. Using immunoSEQ multiplex PCR, the repertoire was profiled, and TCRdb retains in-frame clones only, with some absent. Among 28,000 or so clones listed, 62% were seen once. CDR3 length: 18 residues. Germline-derived CDR1 and CDR2 are SGHNT and YENEEA. V lost 0 bases, J lost 0 bases, and 7 bases stayed unmatched. Sample: PBMCs, taken before ibrutinib treatment. The V and J genes are TRBV11-3 and TRBJ2-2; TRBD1 matches at 7 bases. This TCR came from a human donor with chronic lymphocytic leukemia. CDR3 sequence (DNA): TGTGCCAGCAGCTTAGATCAGGCCGGGACAGCGAACACCGGGGAGCTGTTTTTT. This translates into CASSLDQAGTANTGELFF.